The 23 T cell receptor beta chains listed next were all sequenced from one sample in a study of shared clonotypes between healthy human individuals. Here immunoSEQ multiplex PCR was the method, and the copy in TCRdb shows in-frame clones only, minus some. The sample holds about 2.4 million clones, under 95% seen once. Sequencing was done on a sample of naive CD4+ T cells from PBMCs. Subset here: CD45RA+ positively selected. The receptor source for this set is a man in his late teens or twenties in good health. Some clones in this sample may be carry-over from other donors' samples.

The V and J genes are TRBV5-1 and TRBJ2-3; D may be TRBD1 (7 bases). The CDR3 sequence is 15 residues long. V was pared by 4 bases and J by 1 base, with 13 bases between. CDR1 SGHRS and CDR2 YFSETQ come from the germline V gene. CDR3 loop: CASSTGQRGTDTQYF. The CDR3 DNA reads as TGCGCCAGCAGCACGGGACAGCGGGGCACAGATACGCAGTATTTT.

The gene calls are TRBV9 and TRBJ2-1, with unresolved D. From germline, CDR1 is SGDLS and CDR2 YYNGEE. The CDR3 extends over 14 amino acids. Trimming pared 0 bases from V and 3 bases from J, leaving 7 bases between. The CDR3 protein is CASSVGFLYNEQFF. The CDR3 nucleotides are TGTGCCAGCAGCGTAGGTTTCCTCTACAATGAGCAGTTCTTC.

The V call is TRBV7-9, the J call TRBJ2-5; D is uncertain. The V gene's germline CDR1 is SEHNR and CDR2 FQNEAQ (reference sequence). The V gene lost 5 bases and the J gene lost 5 bases, with 9 bases spanning the gap. The CDR3 runs to 12 residues. This CDR3 is CASSERWETQYF. In DNA form, the CDR3 reads TGTGCCAGCAGCGAAAGATGGGAGACCCAGTACTTC.

The chain recombines TRBV10-3 with TRBJ2-3; TRBD2 is a possible D gene (5 bases). CDR3 length: 12 amino acids. V was clipped by 6 bases and J by 4 bases, with 8 bases between them. Germline CDR1 reads ENHRY; CDR2 reads SYGVKD. This CDR3 is CAIRERADTQYF. In DNA, the CDR3 is TGTGCCATCAGGGAGAGGGCAGATACGCAGTATTTT.

The chain uses TRBV10-3 and TRBJ2-1; D is perhaps TRBD1 or TRBD2 (5 bases each). Germline assignment: CDR1 ENHRY and CDR2 SYGVKD. The CDR3 spans 14 residues. Trimming stripped 7 bases from V and 5 bases from J, with 15 bases between. The CDR3 protein is CAINPGRADNEQFF. The CDR3 DNA reads as TGTGCCATCAACCCGGGACGGGCCGACAATGAGCAGTTCTTC.

The chain employs TRBV21-1 and TRBJ1-2. TRBV21-1 is a known pseudogene. CDR3 length: 14 amino acids. This CDR3 is CASSKKVRGYGYTF. The CDR3 nucleotides are TGTGCCAGCAGCAAAAAAGTCCGGGGATACGGCTACACCTTC.

Points on this clone: The identical CDR3 is also encoded by other nucleotide sequences in the sample. The chain couples TRBV28 to TRBJ2-7; D gene uncertain. Trimming removed 2 bases from V and 3 bases from J, with 2 bases in between. CDR1 and CDR2 from the germline V gene are MDHEN and SYDVKM. The CDR3 length is 11 residues. The CDR3 DNA sequence: TGTGCCAGCAGTTTAATCTACGAGCAGTACTTC. Protein product: CASSLIYEQYF.

The gene calls are TRBV11-3 and TRBJ2-5; D remains ambiguous. V was pared by 1 base and J by 3 bases, with 6 bases between. Germline CDR1 is SGHNT and CDR2 is YENEEA. The CDR3 has 13 residues. The CDR3 DNA reads as TGTGCCAGCAGCTTAGGCCACAAAGAGACCCAGTACTTC. Residues: CASSLGHKETQYF. The complete variable domain, with remaining parts taken from reference TRBV11-3 and TRBJ2-5, reads EAGVVQSPRYKIIEKKQPVAFWCNPISGHNTLYWYLQNLGQGPELLIRYENEEAVDDSQLPKDRFSAERLKGVDSTLKIQPAELGDSAVYLCASSLGHKETQYFGPGTRLLVL.

This chain uses TRBV28 with TRBJ2-1, with D possibly TRBD2 on 6 matching bases. The CDR3 consists of 14 residues. Trimming cost V 3 bases and J 7 bases, with 13 bases left between them. Germline CDR1 MDHEN, CDR2 SYDVKM. The CDR3 spells CASSFGGVVNEQFF. The CDR3 nucleotides are TGTGCCAGCAGTTTCGGGGGAGTTGTTAATGAGCAGTTCTTC.

The chain recombines TRBV28 with TRBJ1-5; D is undetermined. V gave up 5 bases and J gave up 6 bases, with 14 bases separating them. Germline V gene lookup returns CDR1 MDHEN and CDR2 SYDVKM. CDR3 length: 14 residues. The CDR3, as DNA: TGTGCCAGCAGTCATAGGGTGGACGGTCAGCCCCAGCATTTT. As protein: CASSHRVDGQPQHF.

The chain recombines TRBV2 with TRBJ2-1, with 11 positions matching TRBD2. Germline V gene sequence: CDR1 SNHLY, CDR2 FYNNEI. The CDR3 has 14 residues. Trimming cost V 10 bases and J 8 bases; bases outside gene matches: 10. The CDR3 bases are TGTGCCATTTCTAGCGGGAGGCGGTTTTATGAGCAGTTCTTC. Translation gives CAISSGRRFYEQFF. Looking up the rest from reference TRBV2 and TRBJ2-1 gives the full variable domain: EPEVTQTPSHQVTQMGQEVILRCVPISNHLYFYWYRQILGQKVEFLVSFYNNEISEKSEIFDDQFSVERPDGSNFTLKIRSTKLEDSAMYFCAISSGRRFYEQFFGPGTRLTVL.

The V gene is TRBV5-1, the J gene TRBJ2-7; 9 bases are shared with TRBD1. From germline, CDR1 is SGHRS and CDR2 YFSETQ. V gave up 0 bases and J gave up 4 bases; unmatched junction bases: 11. CDR3 length equals 17 residues. CDR3 amino acids: CASSLDVSGQGTYEQYF. For the CDR3, the DNA is TGCGCCAGCAGCTTGGACGTGTCCGGACAGGGGACTTACGAGCAGTACTTC.

With respect to this clone: This specimen includes other DNA sequences encoding the same CDR3. V gene TRBV5-1 combines with J gene TRBJ2-3; the D gene could be TRBD1 or TRBD2 (5 bases each). The germline V gene encodes CDR1 SGHRS and CDR2 YFSETQ. The CDR3 loop spans 15 amino acids. V was shortened by 0 bases and J by 0 bases, with 8 bases between the two germline ends. For the CDR3, the DNA is TGCGCCAGCAGCTTGGTTGGGGGAAGCACAGATACGCAGTATTTT. Protein sequence: CASSLVGGSTDTQYF.

The V call is TRBV18, the J call TRBJ1-2; D ambiguous. Germline assignment: CDR1 KGHSH and CDR2 LQKENI. The length of the CDR3 is 15 residues. V lost 6 bases, J lost 2 bases, and 16 bases lay in between. This CDR3 reads CASSQSEQDNYGYTF. The CDR3 bases are TGTGCCAGCTCCCAATCGGAGCAAGACAACTATGGCTACACCTTC.

The chain joins TRBV7-2 to TRBJ1-5; D possibly corresponds to TRBD1 (6 bases). Trimming cost V 1 base and J 3 bases, with 10 bases left between them. In germline, CDR1 is SGHTA, CDR2 FQGNSA. This CDR3 has 15 amino acids. The CDR3 protein is CASSLGTALNQPQHF. The CDR3 DNA reads as TGTGCCAGCAGCTTAGGGACAGCTCTCAATCAGCCCCAGCATTTT.

The chain combines TRBV5-5 with TRBJ1-2, with D unresolved. V lost 0 bases, J lost 4 bases, and 7 bases lay in between. This CDR3 contains 13 residues. CDR1 is SGHKS and CDR2 is YYEKEE in the germline V gene (reference sequence). In DNA, the CDR3 is TGTGCCAGCAGCTTGGACAGAGGCTATGGCTACACCTTC. Its protein is CASSLDRGYGYTF.

As for this clone: Other DNA sequences in this specimen translate into the identical CDR3. The chain is built from TRBV9 and TRBJ2-6, with a tentative D call TRBD1 (5 bases). The length of the CDR3 is 15 residues. Trimming removed 3 bases from V and 4 bases from J, with 11 bases in between. The germline V gene has CDR1 SGDLS and CDR2 YYNGEE. CDR3 nucleotides: TGTGCCAGCAGCGCCCAGGGCACAGGGGCCAACGTCCTGACTTTC. Protein sequence: CASSAQGTGANVLTF.

The chain recombines TRBV29-1 with TRBJ2-5; 7 bases are a match to TRBD1. Germline assignment: CDR1 SQVTM and CDR2 ANQGSEA. This CDR3 is 14 amino acids long. V shed 7 bases and J 11 bases; nucleotides not matched to a gene: 19. CDR3 sequence (DNA): TGCAGCGCGGGGTGGGACAGCCCCTCGAGGGAGCAGTACTTC. Its protein is CSAGWDSPSREQYF.

The gene calls are TRBV6-5 and TRBJ2-5; maybe TRBD1 (5 bases). Germline CDR1 reads MNHEY; CDR2 reads SVGAGI. This CDR3 region has 15 residues. V dropped 2 bases and J dropped 5 bases, with 15 bases sitting between them. The CDR3 nucleotides are TGTGCCAGCAGTTACGGGGCTAGTCATGTGGAGACCCAGTACTTC. This gives the protein CASSYGASHVETQYF.

The genes are TRBV6-5 and TRBJ2-5; D uncertain. CDR3 length: 16 amino acids. Germline V gene lookup returns CDR1 MNHEY and CDR2 SVGAGI. Trimming took 3 bases from V and 5 from J, leaving 19 bases between them. As DNA, the CDR3 is TGTGCCAGCAGTTATACTGACTCTTCGGGTTCGGAGACCCAGTACTTC. Amino acids: CASSYTDSSGSETQYF.

The chain links TRBV29-1 to TRBJ2-3; possible D gene TRBD2, 7 bases. This CDR3 has 13 amino acids. Germline CDR1 and CDR2: SQVTM and ANQGSEA. V lost 6 bases and J lost 2, with 12 bases in between. This chain's CDR3 is CSVRGGSTDTQYF. Here the CDR3 DNA reads TGCAGCGTCCGCGGGGGCTCCACAGATACGCAGTATTTT.

CDR3 sequence (DNA): TGTGCCAGCAGCTTCCCGGGACAGGGGGGCCATGAGCAGTTCTTC. Amino acid sequence: CASSFPGQGGHEQFF. The genes are TRBV5-4 and TRBJ2-1; 11 positions agree with TRBD1. The CDR3 sequence is 15 residues long. CDR1 and CDR2 (germline): SGHNT, YYREEE (reference sequence). V dropped 2 bases and J dropped 8; count of bases not matched to a gene: 6.

This clone was counted once. The CDR3 DNA reads as TGTGCCAGCAGCTCCCGACGAGGCAACTCCTACGAGCAGTACTTC. The encoded protein is CASSSRRGNSYEQYF. The genes are TRBV7-2 and TRBJ2-7; no clear D gene. The CDR3 consists of 15 residues. Trimming stripped 4 bases from V and 0 bases from J, with 13 bases between. The germline V gene encodes CDR1 SGHTA and CDR2 FQGNSA.